This T cell receptor (beta chain) was observed in a study of cytomegalovirus exposure and HLA in healthy donors. Study at large: The 120 validation repertoires, a later analysis reported, used the same platform as the roughly 610 first-cohort repertoires. Study-wide findings and caveats: TCR sequences were mostly rare, though some public TCRs occurred in many donors. A few CMV-associated chains were confirmed in vitro to be specific for CMV antigens. Listed as cytomegalovirus-associated were about 160 TCR beta chains.

V lost 0 bases and J lost 6, with 18 bases in between. The CDR3 extends over 17 amino acids. The germline CDR1 and CDR2 sequences are SGHTA and FQGNSA. Some clones are missing from TCRdb's copy, which holds only in-frame ones; the method was immunoSEQ multiplex PCR. The table has about 200,000 clones, roughly 85% seen once. For this clone: Its cognate antigen is unknown.

Sequencing used PBMCs. The chain has TRBV7-2 and TRBJ1-5, with unresolved D. The sequence was collected from a woman younger than 30 in good health and CMV-seronegative. The CDR3 DNA is TGTGCCAGCAGCTTAGCGTATGGTGGAGGGCGTATTCAGCCCCAGCATTTT. Translating gives CASSLAYGGGRIQPQHF.